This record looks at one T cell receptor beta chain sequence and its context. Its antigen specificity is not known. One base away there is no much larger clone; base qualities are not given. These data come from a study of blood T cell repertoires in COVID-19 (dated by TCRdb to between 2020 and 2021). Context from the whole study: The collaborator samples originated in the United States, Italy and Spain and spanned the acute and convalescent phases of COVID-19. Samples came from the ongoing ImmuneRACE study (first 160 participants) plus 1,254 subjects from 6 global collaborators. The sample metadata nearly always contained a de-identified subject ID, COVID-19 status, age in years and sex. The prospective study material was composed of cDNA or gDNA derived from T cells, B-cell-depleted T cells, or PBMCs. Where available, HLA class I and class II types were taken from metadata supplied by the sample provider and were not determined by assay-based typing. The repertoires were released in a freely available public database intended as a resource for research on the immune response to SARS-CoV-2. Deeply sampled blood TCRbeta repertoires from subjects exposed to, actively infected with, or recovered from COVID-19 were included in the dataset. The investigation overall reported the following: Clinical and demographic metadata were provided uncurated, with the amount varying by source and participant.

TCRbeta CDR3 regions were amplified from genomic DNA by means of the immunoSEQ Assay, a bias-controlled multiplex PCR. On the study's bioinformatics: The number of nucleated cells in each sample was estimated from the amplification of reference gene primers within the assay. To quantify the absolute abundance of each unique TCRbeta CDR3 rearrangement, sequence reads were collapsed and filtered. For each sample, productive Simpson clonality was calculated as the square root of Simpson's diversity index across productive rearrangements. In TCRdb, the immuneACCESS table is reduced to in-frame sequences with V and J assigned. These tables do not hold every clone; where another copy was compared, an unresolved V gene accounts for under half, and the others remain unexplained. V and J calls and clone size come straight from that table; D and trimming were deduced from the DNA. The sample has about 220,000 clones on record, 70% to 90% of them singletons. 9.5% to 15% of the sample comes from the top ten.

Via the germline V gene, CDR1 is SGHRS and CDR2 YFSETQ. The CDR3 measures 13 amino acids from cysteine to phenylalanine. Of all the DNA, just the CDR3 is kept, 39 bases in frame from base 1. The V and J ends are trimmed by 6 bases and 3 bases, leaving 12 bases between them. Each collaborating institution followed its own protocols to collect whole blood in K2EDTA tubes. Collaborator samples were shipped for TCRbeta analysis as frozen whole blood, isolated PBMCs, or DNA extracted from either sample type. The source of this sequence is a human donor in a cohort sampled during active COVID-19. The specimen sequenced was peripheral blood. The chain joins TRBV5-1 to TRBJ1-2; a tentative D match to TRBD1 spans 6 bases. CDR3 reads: CASKGTSDYGYTF. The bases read TGCGCCAGCAAGGGGACATCCGACTATGGCTACACCTTC.